Listed below are T cell receptor beta chains from one sample, sequenced in a study of blood T cell repertoires in COVID-19. Produced via immunoSEQ multiplex PCR; TCRdb's table is partial and in-frame only. The data contain roughly 170,000 clones, under 80% of them seen just once; the ten biggest clones take up 3%. Sequenced sample: peripheral blood. These receptors all stem from a woman at least 80 years old with acute or convalescent COVID-19. CDR3s include the opening cysteine and the closing phenylalanine or tryptophan. A D gene is named only where the DNA matches it firmly. Where a row states a size, it is once, few, many or the class of an expanded clone; other rows omit it.

cdr3_aa cdr3_nt v_call clone_size j_call d_call
CASSQSGGTDTQYF TGTGCCAGCAGCCAATCAGGGGGCACAGATACGCAGTATTTT TRBV3-1/TRBV3-2 . TRBJ2-3 .
CASSPRTGAPEAFF TGTGCCAGCAGCCCTAGAACAGGTGCCCCCGAAGCTTTCTTT TRBV3-1/TRBV3-2 . TRBJ1-1 .
CASSQGTLNYGYTF TGCGCCAGCAGCCAAGGGACATTGAACTATGGCTACACCTTC TRBV4-1 . TRBJ1-2 .
CASSAQGAVEKLFF TGTGCCAGCAGTGCACAGGGGGCAGTTGAAAAACTGTTTTTT TRBV2 . TRBJ1-4 TRBD1
CATRRGTSGSTETQYF TGTGCCACCCGAAGGGGGACTAGCGGGAGTACGGAGACCCAGTACTTC TRBV28 . TRBJ2-5 TRBD2
CASSRVGYGEQFF TGTGCCAGCAGCCGCGTCGGGTACGGAGAGCAGTTCTTC TRBV5-4 . TRBJ2-1 .
CASITGTGSAGELFF TGTGCCAGTATAACCGGGACAGGATCGGCCGGGGAGCTGTTTTTT TRBV19 few TRBJ2-2 TRBD1
CASGLWTANTEAFF TGTGCTAGTGGTCTCTGGACAGCGAACACTGAAGCTTTCTTT TRBV12-5 . TRBJ1-1 .
CATSDPGQINEQFF TGTGCCACCAGTGACCCGGGACAGATCAATGAGCAGTTCTTC TRBV24-1 . TRBJ2-1 TRBD1
CASSIDRYNTGELFF TGTGCCAGTAGTATAGACAGGTACAACACCGGGGAGCTGTTTTTT TRBV19 few TRBJ2-2 .
CASSAGQGASGQFF TGTGCCAGCAGTGCCGGACAGGGGGCGAGTGGGCAGTTCTTC TRBV2 few TRBJ2-1 TRBD1
CASSQTSGSSYEQYF TGTGCCAGCAGCCAGACTAGCGGCAGCTCCTACGAGCAGTACTTC TRBV3-1/TRBV3-2 . TRBJ2-7 TRBD2
CASSVGPNHRREEETQYF TGTGCCAGCAGCGTAGGCCCCAATCATCGCAGGGAAGAAGAGACCCAGTACTTC TRBV9 once TRBJ2-5 .
CASSVGRGTGLNSPLHF TGTGCCAGCAGCGTAGGAAGGGGGACAGGGCTGAATTCACCCCTCCACTTT TRBV9 . TRBJ1-6 TRBD1
CASSSGQGDDEQFF TGTGCCAGCAGCTCGGGACAGGGAGACGATGAGCAGTTCTTC TRBV7-3 . TRBJ2-1 TRBD1
CASSLMMAGGLNTEAFF TGTGCCAGCAGCTTGATGATGGCAGGGGGCTTGAACACTGAAGCTTTCTTT TRBV5-6 once TRBJ1-1 TRBD1
CASSEANNIQYF TGTGCCAGCAGCGAGGCGAACAACATTCAGTACTTC TRBV7-9 . TRBJ2-4 .
CASSLGATSTDTQYF TGCGCCAGCAGCTTGGGAGCGACTAGCACAGATACGCAGTATTTT TRBV5-1 . TRBJ2-3 .
CASSPGSYNEQFF TGTGCCAGCAGCCCCGGGAGCTACAATGAGCAGTTCTTC TRBV14 . TRBJ2-1 .
CASNLDRTGGPQETQYF TGTGCCAGCAACCTGGACCGGACGGGAGGGCCTCAAGAGACCCAGTACTTC TRBV2 . TRBJ2-5 TRBD2
CASSTGVMNTEAFF TGCGCCAGCAGCACTGGAGTTATGAACACTGAAGCTTTCTTT TRBV5-1 few TRBJ1-1 .
CASSQVDRGNEKLFF TGTGCCAGCAGCCAAGTGGACAGGGGTAATGAAAAACTGTTTTTT TRBV4-2 . TRBJ1-4 TRBD1
CASSGGVKF TGTGCCAGTAGTGGAGGAGTAAAGTTT TRBV19 once TRBJ1-1 .
CASSFLAGTQETQYF TGTGCCAGCAGCTTTTTGGCGGGGACCCAAGAGACCCAGTACTTC TRBV11-2 . TRBJ2-5 .
CASSFTGGRSTDTQYF TGCGCCAGCAGCTTTACAGGGGGCCGGAGCACAGATACGCAGTATTTT TRBV5-1 . TRBJ2-3 TRBD1
CASSQEGRGGEYF TGCGCCAGCAGCCAAGAAGGTCGAGGGGGCGAGTACTTC TRBV4-1 . TRBJ2-7 TRBD1
CASSSRGRDGNTIYF TGTGCCAGCAGCTCCCGAGGCAGGGATGGAAACACCATATATTTT TRBV4-2 once TRBJ1-3 .
CARSSTETRLAGGHEQYF TGTGCCAGAAGCTCCACCGAAACCCGACTAGCGGGAGGGCACGAGCAGTACTTC TRBV5-3 . TRBJ2-7 TRBD2
CASSLAMTGGPQETQYF TGCGCCAGCAGCTTGGCCATGACGGGAGGGCCTCAAGAGACCCAGTACTTC TRBV5-1 . TRBJ2-5 TRBD2
CASRPRRGMQETQYF TGTGCCAGCAGGCCCCGTAGGGGGATGCAAGAGACCCAGTACTTC TRBV27 few TRBJ2-5 .
CASSLLPGVAFF TGTGCCAGCAGCTTGTTACCAGGGGTCGCTTTCTTT TRBV28 . TRBJ1-1 .
CASSPVRGSYEQYF TGTGCCAGCAGCCCTGTAAGGGGCTCCTACGAGCAGTACTTC TRBV7-9 . TRBJ2-7 .
CASSRRSDGNTIYF TGTGCCAGCAGCCGCAGGTCCGATGGAAACACCATATATTTT TRBV3-1/TRBV3-2 . TRBJ1-3 .
CASSPMGLGADTQYF TGTGCCAGCAGTCCCATGGGACTGGGGGCAGATACGCAGTATTTT TRBV27 . TRBJ2-3 .
CASSILTGMSTEAFF TGTGCCAGTAGCATACTCACAGGAATGAGCACTGAAGCTTTCTTT TRBV19 . TRBJ1-1 .
CASSLWGGTSGSNEQFF TGTGCCAGCAGCTTATGGGGCGGGACTAGCGGGAGTAATGAGCAGTTCTTC TRBV7-9 . TRBJ2-1 TRBD2
CASKPSGGSYEQYF TGTGCCAGCAAACCTAGCGGGGGCTCCTACGAGCAGTACTTC TRBV5-4 . TRBJ2-7 TRBD2
CASSLDQNTEAFF TGTGCCAGCAGCTTAGATCAGAACACTGAAGCTTTCTTT TRBV13 . TRBJ1-1 .
CASSEWTGEGGYTF TGTGCCAGCAGTGAGTGGACAGGGGAGGGTGGCTACACCTTC TRBV6-1 once TRBJ1-2 TRBD1
CASSLGLGERESEQFF TGCGCCAGCAGCTTGGGATTAGGAGAAAGGGAGTCGGAGCAGTTCTTC TRBV5-1 . TRBJ2-1 .